The subject of this entry is one T cell receptor (beta chain). This clonotype appeared a few times. Its antigen has not been determined. No much larger clonotype is one base removed from it; base qualities were not supplied. The run used an Illumina NovaSeq 6000. cDNA libraries for TCRalpha and TCRbeta were prepared by 5'RACE using constant-segment primers, with sample barcodes and unique molecular identifiers added. Trizol reagent was used to extract RNA from every sample. Library amplification was performed in two PCR steps, and a second sample barcode and Illumina TruSeq adapters were introduced in the second step. Libraries were sequenced on an Illumina NovaSeq with 2 x 150 bp paired-end reads. As for how the authors treated the data: With migec v1.2.7, reads were demultiplexed and then collapsed into UMI-guided consensus sequences. Using mixcr v2.1.11, the UMI consensuses were aligned to TRA and TRB V and J templates and assembled into clonotypes. A clonotype was counted as expanded or contracted only if both edgeR and NoisET called the change significant, with noise models trained on biological replicates. For edgeR calls, a false discovery rate-adjusted p below 0.01 and a log2 fold-change threshold of 1 were applied. PCA with hierarchical clustering of max-normalized trajectories of the 1000 most abundant clonotypes was used as exploratory dynamics analysis. Each responding clone was given a CD4 or CD8 phenotype based on the CD4+ and CD8+ repertoires, which had been sequenced separately. TCRdb reanalyzed the raw reads on its own, using fastp at Q25 for trimming and MiXCR for clone calling, and kept in-frame beta chains. Each CDR3 protein gets just one entry, which takes the most common genes and DNA from the rows behind it. V and J calls and clone size were set by TCRdb, not the authors. This sample is represented by 150,000 or so distinct CDR3 sequences; around 10% of them were singletons. Of the sample, approximately 3.4% is held by the ten largest clones.

PBMCs were isolated by Ficoll-Paque density gradient centrifugation. These data come from a study of T-cell memory formation after mild COVID-19 (dated by TCRdb to the early 2020s). Notes on the research overall: TCR sequence clusters from the two donors were found to be largely donor specific. The cohort was made up of two young adult volunteers, one female and one male, who were previously healthy. In a couple of donors, T-cell clones that expanded and contracted after mild COVID-19 were tracked by sequencing TCRalpha and TCRbeta repertoires over time. Overall study results and their limits: Only two mild cases were covered by the study, and larger cohorts that include severe cases with pre-infection samples were considered necessary. Contracting CD4+ clones were located mainly in the CM and EM memory subsets, whereas CD8+ clones were found to be enriched in EMRA. The detection of some responding clones in pre-infection memory suggests that pre-existing cross-reactive memory T cells joined the SARS-CoV-2 response. The second-wave clones that peaked on day 37 were not confirmed to be SARS-CoV-2 specific. From day 15 to 85, contracting clones showed balanced CD4/CD8 phenotypes, whereas a second wave of clones that expanded from day 15 to 37 leaned towards CD4+.

CDR1 and CDR2, looked up from the germline V gene, are ENHRY and SYGVKD. Trimming at the junction amounts to 10 bases on V and 4 bases on J, and the germline ends lie 18 bases apart. From the cysteine up to the phenylalanine, the CDR3 has a length of 14 residues. Only CDR3 DNA remains: 42 bases, in frame from the first base. Sequenced input: PBMCs or a T cell subset sorted from them (not recorded which). Recombination linked TRBV10-3 to TRBJ2-3; the D region is possibly TRBD1 or TRBD2, each matching across 5 bases. The sequence came from a man aged 18 to 35 who had mild COVID-19 (a few samples of this study predate the infection). The sample titles of this study are shuffled in the database, so cell type and time point are left out; the donor was told from shared clones. The CDR3 corresponds to CATDGAGGSDTQYF. The bases read TGTGCCACCGATGGGGCGGGCGGGTCAGATACGCAGTATTTT.